This TCR beta chain is drawn from a study of cytomegalovirus exposure and HLA in healthy donors (dated by TCRdb to about 2017). Background on the whole study: An earlier analysis of approximately 640 of the donors reported approximately 290 Gb of sequence data and around 110 million unique TCR beta sequences from 150 million to 200 million T cells. An early release that covered about 640 HLA-typed donors contained approximately 300 gigabases of sequencing data and 70 million to 100 million unique TCR sequences. Of the 398 genotyped donors, roughly 76% were placed in the genetic ancestry cluster associated with self-reported Caucasian donors. The study was designed to test whether signatures of past pathogen exposure could be identified by cataloging public T cell receptors. The study profiled the T cell repertoires of 500 to 800 subjects by immunosequencing and related them to cytomegalovirus serostatus. A separate validation cohort of roughly 110 different subjects was used in addition to the approximately 700-subject first cohort. To predict cytomegalovirus infection status, the study combined high-throughput TCR immunosequencing, statistical association of individual TCRs with disease status, and machine learning. A later analysis re-examined previously published TCR beta repertoires from about 670 donors and added high-resolution HLA genotyping to investigate patterns of TCR occurrence. In the later analysis, no new phenotypic data were used to find candidate immune exposures; instead, reliance was placed on TCR beta sequences and their occurrence across donors. An earlier analysis of roughly 580 of the donors used high-throughput TCR beta sequencing to judge whether each TCR beta V gene segment behaved as functional or pseudogenic. Alongside the repertoire data, information on donor age, sex, ethnicity and CMV serostatus was compiled. Genome-wide SNP genotypes for about 55% of the roughly 670 donors were used in a later genetic analysis, which treated that subset as a discovery cohort. All discovery cohort repertoires had been generated on a single sequencing platform. HLA typing covered class I and class II loci at four-digit resolution. Typing coverage differed by locus: A, B, C, DRB1 and DQB1 were typed in roughly 620-630 donors, DQA1 in around 500, DPA1 in some 600, and DPB1 in around 440. About five DR-DQ haplotypes were treated as single units for association and clustering because of strong linkage in the cohort. Across 300 to 400 genotyped donors of the cohort, an average of about 240,000 unique TCR beta nucleotide sequences per donor were sequenced, and roughly 20% of those sequences were non-productive.

Paper-wide results and their limitations: Most TCR sequences were observed very rarely across donors, whereas some public TCRs were present in many individuals. Some IMGT-functional V segments, including TRBV6-2 and TRBV6-3, could not be told apart with the 87-base-pair reads, so those segments were excluded. A later analysis found that HLA-associated TCR beta chains were more clonally expanded and had lower generation probabilities than equally common non-associated chains. According to a later analysis, TCR association rates differed among HLA loci, with DRB1 alleles showing the most associated TCRs and HLA-C alleles showing the fewest. A cluster of highly shared sequence variants was judged likely to be a technical artifact of the sequencing pipeline. V-gene and J-gene trimming of TCR beta chains was associated with a missense DCLRE1C variant in a later genetic analysis, and the association was replicated in an independent cohort. The classifier was reported to diagnose cytomegalovirus status with high specificity and sensitivity in both the original cohort and the validation cohort. A later analysis found that most CMV-associated TCR beta chains appeared HLA-restricted, with HLA associations seemingly driven largely by CMV exposure. A later analysis reported that several top co-occurrence clusters appeared linked to parvovirus B19, influenza, CMV and Epstein-Barr virus. At a false discovery rate of 0.05, a later analysis linked roughly 17,000 TCR beta sequences to specific HLA alleles. Compared with the approximately 600-donor mean, donors in an Asian-associated ancestry cluster had fewer N-insertions in productive TCRs, according to a later genetic analysis. In this cohort, only TCR beta chains were sequenced, and detectable features were limited by the absence of alpha or paired-chain data. An earlier analysis of around 600 of the donors showed that most TCR beta V segments appeared in productive rearrangements either about 87% or about 30% of the time, which broadly matched IMGT annotations. For the cohort, immune exposure information was limited to CMV serostatus. According to the authors, the approach could potentially be generalized to other disease states and immunological phenotypes. Correlated functional status among segregating V segments might be attributable to linkage disequilibrium, but an unknown experimental factor could not be ruled out. Because HLA typing was missing for some donors at each locus, association tests included only the typed subset. Sequencing depth was assumed to be roughly uniform across donors in the presence/absence analyses, though that assumption may not hold. In the study, approximately 160 TCR beta chains were listed as associated with cytomegalovirus. Three of the identified cytomegalovirus-associated TCR beta chains were confirmed in vitro to be specific for cytomegalovirus antigens. A further reported finding was that TCR beta sequences accurately predicted the HLA-A and HLA-B alleles for most subjects in the first cohort. Because counts were too low, about 18 rarely observed V segments, including chromosome 9 orphons, were excluded from the earlier analysis of some 540 of the donors. When HLA alleles, especially DR and DQ, strongly co-occurred, attributing TCR associations to individual alleles was difficult.

Library preparation used the immunoSEQ multiplex PCR assay. A mixture of 60 forward primers for TCR Vbeta segments and 13 reverse primers for TCR Jbeta segments was used in the multiplex PCR. Amplification of the CDR3 region of rearranged TCR beta genes was performed with a multiplex PCR assay on genomic DNA. Amplified TCR beta libraries were sequenced as 87-base-pair reads on the Illumina HiSeq System. In the source study's methods: In a later analysis, some 80 million unique TCR beta chains were counted across the approximately 670 repertoires, and approximately 11 million of these chains were shared by at least two donors. Raw reads were error-corrected and collapsed into unique sequences with a nearest-neighbor algorithm that merged closely related sequences to remove PCR and sequencing errors. Alignment of CDR3 sequences to IMGT reference sequences was used to assign V, D and J gene segments. Each retained sequence needed at least a six-nucleotide match to both a V gene segment and a J gene segment. Rearrangements were called productive when the CDR3 lacked stop codons and stayed in frame with V and J; all others were non-productive. CDR3 was defined according to IMGT convention as the region running from the second conserved V-encoded cysteine to the conserved J-encoded phenylalanine. Sequences without an unambiguous match to a single V gene segment were excluded from the earlier analysis of about 600 of the donors. An earlier analysis of 587 of the donors classified V segments as functional when productive rearrangements were above 56.7% and as segregating when the standard deviation between donors was above 5%. To diagnose cytomegalovirus status from the catalog of TCR beta chain sequences, a statistical classification framework was built. In a later analysis, TCR nucleotide sequences were compared against IMGT/GENE-DB human TR gene sequences so that V and J genes could be assigned. The TCRdist pipeline was used in a later analysis to assign CDR3 sequences and most-parsimonious VDJ recombination scenarios. In a later analysis, each TCR beta chain was defined by its CDR3 amino acid sequence together with its V-gene family, and reads lacking a unique V-gene family were excluded. As a way to deal with suspected cross-contamination and a sequencing artifact, a later analysis dropped under 600 nucleotide sequences that were highly shared and had low generation probability. In a later analysis, a clonal expansion index for each public chain was calculated from normalized within-repertoire ranks of inferred template counts. A later analysis computed generation probabilities with a VDJ recombination model fitted to out-of-frame rearrangements, and checked the results against IGoR. In a later analysis, hypergeometric tests were used to score TCR-TCR, TCR-HLA and TCR-CMV co-occurrence, with a repertoire-size bias correction applied to TCR pairs. In a later analysis, false discovery rates were estimated by permuting HLA or CMV assignments 20 times. In a later analysis, co-occurring TCRs were grouped using DBSCAN, with TCRdist sequence similarity added in when clustering inside HLA-allele-positive subsets. Repertoires with fewer than 30,000 or more than 120,000 public chains were left out of co-occurrence clustering, as were a handful of repertoires with anomalous nucleotide sharing. This immuneACCESS table, as held by TCRdb, lists in-frame sequences with V and J called but not all clones. Of the missing ones, under half trace to an unresolved V gene in checked studies; the others have no known cause. For V, J and clone size, that table is used; D and trimming come from the DNA. The sample table shows about 120,000 clones, and roughly 9% are seen once. 6% to 7.5% of the sample is in the top ten clones.

CDR1 LGHNA and CDR2 YNFKEQ are derived from the germline V gene. The CDR3 starts with the cysteine, ends with the phenylalanine, and has 14 residues. CDR3 DNA is the only sequence kept; it has 42 bases, read in frame from the first base. The V end loses 1 base and the J end loses 8 bases, and a stretch of 11 bases separates them. This clone was seen more than once but under ten times. No antigen is known for it. Base-call qualities are not available, and no considerably larger clone is one nucleotide away. The cohort comprised some 730 healthy bone marrow donors. At the time of sampling, all cohort members were nominally healthy, though unrecorded immune exposures were likely present. The donor was CMV seropositive and was included in the group of 250 to 300 seropositive cohort members. A peripheral blood sample was collected from each donor, and TCR beta sequencing was performed on peripheral blood mononuclear cells. Genomic DNA was extracted from the blood cell samples with the Qiagen DNeasy Blood Extraction Kit.

This clonotype was obtained from a woman aged 40 to 55 in good health and CMV-seropositive. The sequencing sample was made of PBMCs. The sequence is built from TRBV4-2 and TRBJ1-4; a weak D assignment points to TRBD1 (5 bases agree). The CDR3 protein is CASSQGGDLEKLFF. The nucleotide sequence is TGTGCCAGCAGCCAAGGAGGGGACTTGGAAAAACTGTTTTTT.